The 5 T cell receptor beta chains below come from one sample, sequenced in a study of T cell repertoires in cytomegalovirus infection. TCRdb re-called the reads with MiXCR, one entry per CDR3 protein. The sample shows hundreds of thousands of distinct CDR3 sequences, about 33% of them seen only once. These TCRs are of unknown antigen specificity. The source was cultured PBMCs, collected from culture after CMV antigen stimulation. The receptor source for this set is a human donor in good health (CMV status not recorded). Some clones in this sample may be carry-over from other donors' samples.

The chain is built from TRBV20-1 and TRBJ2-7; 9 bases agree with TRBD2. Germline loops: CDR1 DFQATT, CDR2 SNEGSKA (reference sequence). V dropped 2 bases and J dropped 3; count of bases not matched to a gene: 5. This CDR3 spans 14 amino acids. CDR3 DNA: TGCAGTGCTAGAACTAGGACTAGCGACTACGAGCAGTACTTC. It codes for CSARTRTSDYEQYF.

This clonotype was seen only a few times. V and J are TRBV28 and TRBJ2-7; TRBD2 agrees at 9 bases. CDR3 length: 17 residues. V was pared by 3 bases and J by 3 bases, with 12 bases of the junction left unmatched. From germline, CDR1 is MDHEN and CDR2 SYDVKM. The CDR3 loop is CASSLDLGAGGNYEQYF. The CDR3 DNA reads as TGTGCCAGCAGTTTGGACTTGGGAGCGGGAGGTAACTACGAGCAGTACTTC.

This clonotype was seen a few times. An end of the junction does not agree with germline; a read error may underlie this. The CDR3 sequence is CASNQASGFRNTEAFF. Written as DNA, the CDR3 is TGCGCCAGCAACCAAGCTTCAGGATTTCGGAACACTGAAGCTTTCTTT. The chain uses TRBV4-1 and TRBJ1-1; D gene uncertain. This CDR3 comprises 16 residues. Germline-derived CDR1 and CDR2 are MGHRA and YSYEKL.

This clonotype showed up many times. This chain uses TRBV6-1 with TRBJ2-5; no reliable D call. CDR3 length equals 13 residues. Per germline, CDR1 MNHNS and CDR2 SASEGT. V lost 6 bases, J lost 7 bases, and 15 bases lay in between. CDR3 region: CASSRVPSGTQYF. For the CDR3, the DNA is TGTGCCAGCAGCCGGGTTCCTTCTGGGACCCAGTACTTC.

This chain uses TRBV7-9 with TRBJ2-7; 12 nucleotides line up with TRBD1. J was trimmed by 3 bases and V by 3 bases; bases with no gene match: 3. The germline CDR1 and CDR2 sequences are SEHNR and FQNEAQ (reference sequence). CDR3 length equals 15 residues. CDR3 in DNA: TGTGCCAGCAGCTTGGGACAGGGGGCGTTCTACGAGCAGTACGTC. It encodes CASSLGQGAFYEQYV.